This T cell receptor beta chain derives from a study of regulatory T cells in long-lasting Graves disease. As for the study in general: Those Graves' patients who were newly diagnosed had been on antithyroid drugs under 3 months. The study's findings and limits: TRBV28, TRBJ1-2 and TRBJ2-5 were segments that persistent disease favored. The number of shared public clonotypes was higher in persistent patients (roughly 2,800) than new patients (over 900).

Note on this clonotype: Its antigen is unidentified.

With iRepertoire HTBI primers and Arm-PCR of CDR3 regions, TCR beta libraries were built. Via MiXCR, TCRdb re-called the multiplex PCR reads, giving one row per CDR3 protein. The profile shows roughly 420,000 distinct CDR3 sequences, around 15% of them singletons. Between the trimmed V and J ends, which lost 5 bases and 4 bases, there was a span of 9 bases. The CDR3 sequence is 14 residues long. Specified time point: newly diagnosed GD, antithyroid drugs for less than 3 months. PBMC-derived RNA was used for the TCR library. Specimen: peripheral blood mononuclear cells (PBMCs), collected at new diagnosis, from a patient treated with antithyroid drugs. The source of this sequence is a female donor with Graves disease. The V gene is TRBV12-3 or TRBV12-4, the J gene TRBJ1-6; D is possibly TRBD1 (5 bases). CDR3 DNA: TGTGCCAGCAGTACCAAGGGGTATAATTCACCCCTCCACTTT. Protein sequence: CASSTKGYNSPLHF.